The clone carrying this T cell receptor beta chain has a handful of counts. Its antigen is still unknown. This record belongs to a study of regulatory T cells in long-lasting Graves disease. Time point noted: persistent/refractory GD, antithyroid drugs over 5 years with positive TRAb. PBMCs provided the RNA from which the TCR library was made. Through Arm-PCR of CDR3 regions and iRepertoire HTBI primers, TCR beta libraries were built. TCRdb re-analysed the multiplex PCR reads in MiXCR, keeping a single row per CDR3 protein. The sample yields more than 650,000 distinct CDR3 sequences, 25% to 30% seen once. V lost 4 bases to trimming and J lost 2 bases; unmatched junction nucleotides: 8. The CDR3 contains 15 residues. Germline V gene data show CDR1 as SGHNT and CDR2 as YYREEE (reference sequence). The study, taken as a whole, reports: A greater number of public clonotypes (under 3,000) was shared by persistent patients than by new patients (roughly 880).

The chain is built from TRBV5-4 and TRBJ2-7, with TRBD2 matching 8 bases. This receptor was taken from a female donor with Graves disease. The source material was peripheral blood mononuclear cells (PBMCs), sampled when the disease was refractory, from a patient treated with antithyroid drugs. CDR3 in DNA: TGTGCCAGCAGCCTTAGCGGGATCGGCGCCTACGAGCAGTACTTC. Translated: CASSLSGIGAYEQYF.